These T cell receptor beta chains were read from a single sample in a study of identical twins. Using its own MiXCR run on the 5' RACE reads, TCRdb lists one record per CDR3 protein. The table lists 550,000 to 800,000 distinct CDR3 sequences, under 8.5% of them singletons. Separately, the same data were catalogued under a study of yellow fever vaccine responses in identical twins.

Sample: PBMCs. These receptors were obtained from a woman between 18 and 30 years old in good health. Each CDR3 is given with its conserved first and last residue. A D gene is named only where the DNA matches it firmly.

v_call: TRBV10-3; d_call: TRBD1; j_call: TRBJ2-7; cdr3_aa: CAISEMLGQGYEQYF
v_call: TRBV20-1; d_call: TRBD2; j_call: TRBJ2-1; cdr3_aa: CSAPGLAGGFGNEQFF
v_call: TRBV6-5; d_call: TRBD1; j_call: TRBJ2-7; cdr3_aa: CASSYSSQGAYEQYF
v_call: TRBV7-2; d_call: NA; j_call: TRBJ2-5; cdr3_aa: CASSLDPGGGETQYF
v_call: TRBV12-3/TRBV12-4; d_call: NA; j_call: TRBJ1-5; cdr3_aa: CASSARGVLSFGNQPQHF
v_call: TRBV5-1; d_call: NA; j_call: TRBJ2-4; cdr3_aa: CASSWGERQNIQYF
v_call: TRBV10-2; d_call: TRBD2; j_call: TRBJ2-1; cdr3_aa: CASSRTSGGLYNEQFF
v_call: TRBV12-3/TRBV12-4; d_call: NA; j_call: TRBJ2-2; cdr3_aa: CASSQDSWELFF
v_call: TRBV28; d_call: TRBD1; j_call: TRBJ2-1; cdr3_aa: CASRPPGTGRNEQFF
v_call: TRBV3-1; d_call: TRBD2; j_call: TRBJ2-7; cdr3_aa: CASSQALAGAYEQYF